One and the same sample provided the 4 T cell receptor beta chains below, sequenced in a study of blood T cells in healthy people across ages. Alongside a J-beta primer mix, a sample-barcoded 5' primer served in a second PCR lasting about 6 to 11 cycles. MiXCR, applied by TCRdb to the 5' RACE reads, yields one record per CDR3 protein. This table has some 1.4 million distinct CDR3 sequences, roughly 40% appearing once. Sequencing was done on a sample of blood. The receptors originated from a woman between 18 and 29 years old in good health.

The chain links TRBV5-1 to TRBJ1-2; a possible D gene is TRBD1 (6 bases). Germline CDR1 reads SGHRS; CDR2 reads YFSETQ. CDR3 size: 14 residues. Trimming took 0 bases from V and 7 from J, leaving 13 bases between them. The CDR3 DNA reads TGCGCCAGCAGCTTGGCGGCACAGGGAGGTGGCTACACCTTC. Translating gives CASSLAAQGGGYTF. The full variable domain, its missing parts supplied by reference TRBV5-1 and TRBJ1-2, is KAGVTQTPRYLIKTRGQQVTLSCSPISGHRSVSWYQQTPGQGLQFLFEYFSETQRNKGNFPGRFSGRQFSNSRSEMNVSTLELGDSALYLCASSLAAQGGGYTFGSGTRLTVV.

There are a few counts of this clonotype. The CDR3 sequence is CASSDTSGGTDTQYF. The CDR3 DNA follows: TGTGCCAGCAGTGACACTAGCGGAGGCACAGATACGCAGTATTTT. The gene calls are TRBV6-1 and TRBJ2-3; 8 bases line up with TRBD2. Germline lookup yields CDR1 MNHNS and CDR2 SASEGT. The junction had 3 bases not matched to a gene; V was cut back by 3 bases and J by 1 base. The CDR3 contains 15 residues.

The chain links TRBV5-1 to TRBJ2-3, with 8 bases identical to TRBD2. Trimming took 0 bases from V and 2 from J; bases not matched to a gene: 5. CDR1 and CDR2 (germline): SGHRS, YFSETQ. The CDR3 has 16 residues. The DNA of the CDR3 is TGCGCCAGCAGCTTGGGGTTAGCGGGAATCACAGATACGCAGTATTTT. Translation: CASSLGLAGITDTQYF.

This clonotype was counted a single time. The rearrangement uses TRBV6-6 and TRBJ1-5, with D perhaps TRBD1 (6 bases). Germline CDR1 is MNHNY and CDR2 is SVGAGI (reference sequence). With 6 bases removed from V and 2 bases from J, the gap between germline ends came to 17 bases. The CDR3 length is 16 residues. This CDR3 is CASRTLQGKGNQPQHF. The CDR3 DNA reads TGTGCCAGCAGGACCTTACAGGGTAAGGGCAATCAGCCCCAGCATTTT.